The entry below gives a single T cell receptor (beta chain) sequence along with its context. The antigen remains undetermined. The data stem from a study of human T cells and chemical hapten exposure. Findings and limits, study-wide: Relative to controls, expanded TCRs formed significantly more large CDR3 similarity clusters. The number of TCRs above 1 in 1000 frequency did not change after DPC sensitization.

Indicated time point: patch test 1, 2 weeks after DPC sensitization. Sample treatment: therapeutic diphenylcyclopropenone sensitization with weekly scalp DPC. Unique molecular identifiers were attached to individual cDNA molecules within the library. A single record per CDR3 protein comes from TCRdb applying MiXCR to the RACE reads. The sample includes roughly 200,000 distinct CDR3 sequences, under 25% of them seen just once. In germline, CDR1 is MNHNY, CDR2 SVGAGI (reference sequence). V dropped 6 bases and J dropped 3 bases, with 17 bases sitting between them. This CDR3 spans 15 amino acids. The source of this sequence is a woman between 45 and 60 years old with alopecia areata. Some clones in this sample may be carry-over from other donors' samples. The gene calls are TRBV6-6 and TRBJ2-5, with a weak D call TRBD1 (6 bases). This sample comprised whole blood, obtained in connection with sensitization to the hapten diphenylcyclopropenone (DPC). The CDR3 DNA follows: TGTGCCAGCAGGGCACCGGGACATCTCAAAGAGACCCAGTACTTC. It translates to CASRAPGHLKETQYF.